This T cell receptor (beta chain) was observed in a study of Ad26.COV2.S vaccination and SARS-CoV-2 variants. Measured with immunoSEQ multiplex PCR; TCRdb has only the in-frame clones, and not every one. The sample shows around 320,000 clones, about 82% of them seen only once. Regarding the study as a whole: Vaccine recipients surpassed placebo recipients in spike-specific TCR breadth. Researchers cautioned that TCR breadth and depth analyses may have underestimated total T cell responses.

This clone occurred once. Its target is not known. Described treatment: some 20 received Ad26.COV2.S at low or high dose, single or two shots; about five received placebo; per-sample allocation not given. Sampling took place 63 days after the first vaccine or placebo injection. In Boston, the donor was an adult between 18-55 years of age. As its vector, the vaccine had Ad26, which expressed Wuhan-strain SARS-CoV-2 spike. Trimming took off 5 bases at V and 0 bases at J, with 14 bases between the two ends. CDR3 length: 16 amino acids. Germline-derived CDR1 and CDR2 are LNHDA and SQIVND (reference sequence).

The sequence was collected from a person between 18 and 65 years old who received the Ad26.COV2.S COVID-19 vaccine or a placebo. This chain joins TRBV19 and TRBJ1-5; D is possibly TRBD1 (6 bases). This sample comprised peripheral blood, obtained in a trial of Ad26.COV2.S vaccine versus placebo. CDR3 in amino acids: CASSQNRDTSNQPQHF. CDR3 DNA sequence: TGTGCCAGTAGTCAAAACCGGGACACTAGCAATCAGCCCCAGCATTTT.